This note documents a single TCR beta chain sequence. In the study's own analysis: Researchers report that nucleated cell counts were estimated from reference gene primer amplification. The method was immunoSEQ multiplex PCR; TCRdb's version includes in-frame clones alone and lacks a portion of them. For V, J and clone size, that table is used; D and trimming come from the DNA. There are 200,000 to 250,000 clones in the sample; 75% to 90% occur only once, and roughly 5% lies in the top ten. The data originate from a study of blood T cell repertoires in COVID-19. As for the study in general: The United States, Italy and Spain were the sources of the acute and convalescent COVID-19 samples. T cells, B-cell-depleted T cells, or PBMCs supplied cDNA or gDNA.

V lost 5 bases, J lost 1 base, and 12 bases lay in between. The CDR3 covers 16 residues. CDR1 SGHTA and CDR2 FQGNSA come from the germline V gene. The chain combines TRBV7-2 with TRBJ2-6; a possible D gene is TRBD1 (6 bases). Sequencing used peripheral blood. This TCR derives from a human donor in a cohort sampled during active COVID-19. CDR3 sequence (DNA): TGTGCCAGCAGCGGGACATACAATTCTGGGGCCAACGTCCTGACTTTC. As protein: CASSGTYNSGANVLTF.